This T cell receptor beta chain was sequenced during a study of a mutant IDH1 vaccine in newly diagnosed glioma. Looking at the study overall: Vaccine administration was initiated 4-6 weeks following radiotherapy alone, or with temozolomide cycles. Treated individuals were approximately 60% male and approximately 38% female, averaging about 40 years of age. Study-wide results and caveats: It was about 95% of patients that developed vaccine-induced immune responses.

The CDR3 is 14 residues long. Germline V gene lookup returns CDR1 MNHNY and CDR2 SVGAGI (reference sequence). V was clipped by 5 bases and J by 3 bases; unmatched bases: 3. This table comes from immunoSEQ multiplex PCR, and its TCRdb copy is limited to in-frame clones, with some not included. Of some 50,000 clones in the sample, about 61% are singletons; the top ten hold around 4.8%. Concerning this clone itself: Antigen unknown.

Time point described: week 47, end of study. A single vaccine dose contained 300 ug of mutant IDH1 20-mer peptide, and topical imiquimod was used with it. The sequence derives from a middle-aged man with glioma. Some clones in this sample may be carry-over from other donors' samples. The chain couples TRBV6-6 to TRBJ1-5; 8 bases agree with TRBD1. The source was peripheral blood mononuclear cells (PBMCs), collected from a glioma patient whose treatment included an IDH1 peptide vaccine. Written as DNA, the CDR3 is TGTGCCAGCAGTCAGGGGGCCGACAATCAGCCCCAGCATTTT. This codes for CASSQGADNQPQHF.